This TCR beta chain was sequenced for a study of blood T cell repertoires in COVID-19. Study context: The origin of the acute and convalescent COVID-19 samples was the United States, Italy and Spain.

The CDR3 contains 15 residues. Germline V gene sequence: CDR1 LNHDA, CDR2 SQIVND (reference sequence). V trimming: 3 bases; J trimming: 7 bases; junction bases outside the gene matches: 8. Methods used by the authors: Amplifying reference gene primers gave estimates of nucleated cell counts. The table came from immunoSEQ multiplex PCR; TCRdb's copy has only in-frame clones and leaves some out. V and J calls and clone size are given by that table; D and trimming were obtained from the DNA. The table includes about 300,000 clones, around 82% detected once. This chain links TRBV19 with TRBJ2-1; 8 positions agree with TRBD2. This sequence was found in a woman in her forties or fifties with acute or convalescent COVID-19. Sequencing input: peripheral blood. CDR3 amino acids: CASSMDGGDGNEQFF. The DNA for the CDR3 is TGTGCCAGTAGTATGGACGGGGGGGACGGAAATGAGCAGTTCTTC.